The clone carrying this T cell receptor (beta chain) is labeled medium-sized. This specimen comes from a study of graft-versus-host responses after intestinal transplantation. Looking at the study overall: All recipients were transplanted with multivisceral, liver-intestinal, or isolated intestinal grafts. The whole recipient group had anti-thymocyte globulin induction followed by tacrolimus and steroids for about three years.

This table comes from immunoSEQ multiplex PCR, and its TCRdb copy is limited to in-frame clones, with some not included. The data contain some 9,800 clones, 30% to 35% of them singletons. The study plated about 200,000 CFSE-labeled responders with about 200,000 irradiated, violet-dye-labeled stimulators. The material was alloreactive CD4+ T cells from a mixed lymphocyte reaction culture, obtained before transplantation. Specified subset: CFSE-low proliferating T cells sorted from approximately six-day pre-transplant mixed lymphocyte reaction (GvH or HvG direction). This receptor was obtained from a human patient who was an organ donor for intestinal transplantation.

Here the CDR3 DNA reads TGTGCCAGCAGCTTAGGAGGGTCCGCCTACGAGCAGTACTTC. It translates to CASSLGGSAYEQYF. The chain is built from TRBV7-2 and TRBJ2-7; D may be TRBD2 (5 bases). The germline V and J ends were trimmed by 1 base and 2 bases, with 9 bases remaining between them. The CDR3 spans 14 residues. The germline V gene encodes CDR1 SGHTA and CDR2 FQGNSA.